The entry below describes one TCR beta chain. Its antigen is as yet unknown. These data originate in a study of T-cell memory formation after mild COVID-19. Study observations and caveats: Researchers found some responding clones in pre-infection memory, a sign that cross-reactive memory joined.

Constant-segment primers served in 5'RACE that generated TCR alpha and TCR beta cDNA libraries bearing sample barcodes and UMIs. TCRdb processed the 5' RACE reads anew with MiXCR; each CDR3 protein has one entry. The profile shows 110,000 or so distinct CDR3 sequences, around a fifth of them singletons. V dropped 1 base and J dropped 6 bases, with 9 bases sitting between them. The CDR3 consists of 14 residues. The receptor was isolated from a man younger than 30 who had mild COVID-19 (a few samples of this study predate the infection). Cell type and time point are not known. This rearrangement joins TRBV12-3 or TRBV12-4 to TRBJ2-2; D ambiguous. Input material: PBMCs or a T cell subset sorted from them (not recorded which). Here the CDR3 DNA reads TGTGCCAGCAGTTTAGTCCGCCTCGCCGGGGAGCTGTTTTTT. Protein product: CASSLVRLAGELFF.